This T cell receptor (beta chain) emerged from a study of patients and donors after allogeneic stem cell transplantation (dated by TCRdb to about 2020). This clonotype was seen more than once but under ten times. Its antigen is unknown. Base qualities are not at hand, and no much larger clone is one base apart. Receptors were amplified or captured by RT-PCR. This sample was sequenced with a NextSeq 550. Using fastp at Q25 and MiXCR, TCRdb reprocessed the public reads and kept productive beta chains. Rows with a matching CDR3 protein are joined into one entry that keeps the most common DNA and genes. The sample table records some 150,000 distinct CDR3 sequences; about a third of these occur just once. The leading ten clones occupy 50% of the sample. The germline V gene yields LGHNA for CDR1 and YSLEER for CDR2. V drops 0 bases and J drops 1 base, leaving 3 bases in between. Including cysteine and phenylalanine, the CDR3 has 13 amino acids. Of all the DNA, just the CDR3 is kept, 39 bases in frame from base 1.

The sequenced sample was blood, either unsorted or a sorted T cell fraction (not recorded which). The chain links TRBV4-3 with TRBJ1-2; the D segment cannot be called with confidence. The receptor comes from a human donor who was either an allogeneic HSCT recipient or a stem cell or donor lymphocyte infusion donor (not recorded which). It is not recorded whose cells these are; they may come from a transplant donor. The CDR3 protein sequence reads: CASSQDFNYGYTF. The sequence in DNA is TGCGCCAGCAGCCAAGATTTTAACTATGGCTACACCTTC.